This is a list of T cell receptor beta chains from one sample in a study of T cells after somatic rescue of genetic block. Only in-frame clones appear in the TCRdb table, and some are missing; sequencing was by immunoSEQ multiplex PCR. The table includes tens of thousands of clones, more than 90% detected once. The sequenced sample consisted of peripheral blood mononuclear cells (PBMCs). The receptors come from a child younger than two. Each CDR3 is given with its conserved first and last residue. Clone size, where shown, is once, few, many, or a class for clones that have expanded.

J gene	clone size	V gene	CDR3 protein
TRBJ2-3	-	TRBV11-2	CASSLGQGAHTQYF
TRBJ1-4	-	TRBV5-1	CASSLGQGRINEKLFF
TRBJ1-1	once	TRBV27	CASKLRPNTEAFF
TRBJ2-5	-	TRBV10-2	CASSESSETQYF
TRBJ2-2	-	TRBV6-5	CASKKGANTGELFF
TRBJ1-2	-	TRBV5-4	CASSLPTGQFYGYTF
TRBJ2-3	once	TRBV4-2	CASSKVGGPVTDTQYF
TRBJ1-1	-	TRBV4-2	CASSQSGQGSAEAFF
TRBJ1-2	-	TRBV18	CASSPGWGYGYTF
TRBJ2-5	-	TRBV5-6	CASSLSGSRETQYF
TRBJ2-1	-	TRBV4-2	CASSPLPRAYNEQFF
TRBJ2-1	-	TRBV7-2	CASSLRAAYNEQFF
TRBJ1-1	once	TRBV10-3	CATGGADTEAFF
TRBJ2-3	-	TRBV10-1	CASSESTLAGGGTDTQYF
TRBJ2-3	-	TRBV10-3	CAISEGARTDTQYF
TRBJ1-5	-	TRBV6-1	CASSGGQPQHF
TRBJ2-7	-	TRBV5-4	CASSIHRGTEQYF
TRBJ1-1	-	TRBV10-2	CASRGTEAFF
TRBJ1-1	once	TRBV5-1	CASSRTGENEAFF
TRBJ2-7	-	TRBV7-9	CASSKSGTGVNEQYF
TRBJ1-3	-	TRBV6-5	CASSYSTSGNTIYF
TRBJ2-3	-	TRBV7-9	CASSLGKGASTDTQYF
TRBJ2-1	-	TRBV4-1	CASSHWLARNEQFF
TRBJ1-1	-	TRBV19	CASSIGGQGTEAFF
TRBJ2-1	-	TRBV11-2	CASSFSRYNEQFF
TRBJ2-2	-	TRBV6-5	CASSFIIAGGSGELFF
TRBJ2-7	-	TRBV5-8	CASSFEISYEQYF
TRBJ2-1	once	TRBV4-1	CASSQTGSPAGNNEQFF